This is a list of T cell receptor beta chains from one sample in a study of T cells in Graves' hyperthyroidism and ophthalmopathy. TCRdb ran MiXCR on the multiplex PCR reads and lists one entry per CDR3 protein. Of hundreds of thousands of distinct CDR3 sequences listed, 14% are singletons. Material for sequencing was blood. The receptors come from a woman aged 45 to 65 with Graves' ophthalmopathy. CDR3s include the opening cysteine and the closing phenylalanine or tryptophan. D genes are given only for firm matches. The size field is filled for only some rows; it gives once, few, many or a size class.

TRBV7-2	many	TRBJ2-1	-	TGTGCCAGCAGCTTAGAAAGTTTGGGGGCAGATCTTTACAATGAGCAGTTCTTC	CASSLESLGADLYNEQFF
TRBV7-2	-	TRBJ1-5	TRBD1	TGTGCCAGCAGCGTCGACAGGGGGCAACAGCCCCAGCATTTT	CASSVDRGQQPQHF
TRBV19	few	TRBJ2-2	TRBD2	TGTGCCAGTAGTGCCTACGGGACTAGCGGGCTCGGGGAGCTGTTTTTT	CASSAYGTSGLGELFF
TRBV24-1	-	TRBJ2-5	TRBD2	TGTGCCACCAGTGTAGCGGGGCGGGAGACCCAGTACTTC	CATSVAGRETQYF
TRBV7-2	many	TRBJ2-1	TRBD1	TGTGCCAGCAGCTCCCAAAACCGGGACAGGGCTGAGCAGTTCTTC	CASSSQNRDRAEQFF
TRBV28	many	TRBJ2-3	TRBD2	TGTGCCAGCAACATACTAGCGGAGATGGGGGATACGCAGTATTTT	CASNILAEMGDTQYF
TRBV11-3	many	TRBJ2-3	-	TGTGCCAGCAGCTTCTCAGGGCAGCAGCGGTATTTT	CASSFSGQQRYF
TRBV15	few	TRBJ1-1	-	TGTGCCACCAGCAGAGAGGGGGATTGGACTGAAGCTTTCTTT	CATSREGDWTEAFF
TRBV20-1	many	TRBJ2-5	-	TGCAGTGCCGGTCTTGGCGGAGAGACCCAGTACTTC	CSAGLGGETQYF
TRBV27	once	TRBJ1-2	-	TGTGCCAGCAGTTTATCGGTCACCTCAAACTATGGCTGCACCTTC	CASSLSVTSNYGCTF
TRBV7-2	-	TRBJ2-7	TRBD2	TGTGCCAGCAGCTCCCCTAGGACTAGCGGGAGAATGTACGAGCAGTACTTC	CASSSPRTSGRMYEQYF
TRBV12-3/TRBV12-4	many	TRBJ2-2	TRBD1	TGTGCCAGCAACTTGGGACAGGGGATGGCACAGGGACTAGTTGGCACCGGGGAGCTGTTTTTT	CASNLGQGMAQGLVGTGELFF
TRBV6-1	many	TRBJ1-1	-	TGTGCCAGCAGTTACGGGGCCAGGGTCGGGAACACTGAAGCTTTCTTT	CASSYGARVGNTEAFF
TRBV6-2/TRBV6-3	-	TRBJ2-7	-	TGTGCCAGCAGTTACTCCCTCCTCGGCGAGCAGTACTTC	CASSYSLLGEQYF
TRBV4-3	many	TRBJ2-7	TRBD1	TGCGCCAGCAGCCAAGATATTGCGGGACAGGGGGGGGAGCAGTACTTC	CASSQDIAGQGGEQYF
TRBV27	-	TRBJ1-2	-	TGTGCCAGCAGTTTGAGAGGACCCATGGACTATGGCTACACCTTC	CASSLRGPMDYGYTF
TRBV28	many	TRBJ1-5	-	TGTGCCAGCACCGCAACAGGATGGCGGGGCAATCAGCCCCAGCATTTT	CASTATGWRGNQPQHF
TRBV2	many	TRBJ2-7	-	TGTGCCAGCAGTGAATACCCCCAACCGAGCGAGCAGTACTTC	CASSEYPQPSEQYF
TRBV5-1	many	TRBJ2-3	-	TGCGCCAGCAGCTTCCGGGGCACCACAGATACGCAGTATTTT	CASSFRGTTDTQYF
TRBV20-1	many	TRBJ2-3	TRBD2	TGCAGTGCTAGAGATCCAGATGGGGAGCGGGAGGGCCACGATACGCAGTATTTT	CSARDPDGEREGHDTQYF
TRBV3-1	-	TRBJ2-7	TRBD2	TGTGCCAGCAGCCAAACGAAACAAACTAGCGGCAACTACGAGCAGTACTTC	CASSQTKQTSGNYEQYF
TRBV14	few	TRBJ2-5	-	TGTGCCAGCAGCCAAGACCGAGTCCAAGAGACCCAGTACTTC	CASSQDRVQETQYF
TRBV14	few	TRBJ1-4	-	TGTGCCAGCAGCCCGGGACCGACCAATGAAAAACTGTTTTTT	CASSPGPTNEKLFF
TRBV6-1	-	TRBJ1-3	-	TGTGCCAGCAGTGAGCGGGGGGTTGGAAACACCATATATTTT	CASSERGVGNTIYF
TRBV6-2/TRBV6-3	-	TRBJ1-5	TRBD1	TGTGCCAGCACCCTAACAGGGGGCTCCAATCAGCCCCAGCATTTT	CASTLTGGSNQPQHF
TRBV29-1	many	TRBJ2-7	TRBD2	TGCAGCGTTGAGGCGGGCACTAGCGGGGAACTCAGGACCTACGAGCAGTACTTC	CSVEAGTSGELRTYEQYF
TRBV10-3	few	TRBJ2-5	-	TGTGCCACCGGAACTTACCAAGAGACCCAGTACTTC	CATGTYQETQYF
TRBV7-2	many	TRBJ2-3	-	TGTGCCAGCAGCCCCCGGGAGTCAGATACGCAGTATTTT	CASSPRESDTQYF
TRBV6-1	many	TRBJ2-1	TRBD1	TGTGCCAGCAGTGAAGTCTTACCTCTGACAGGGGGCAGGCATGAGCAGTTCTTC	CASSEVLPLTGGRHEQFF
TRBV6-5	few	TRBJ2-5	TRBD2	TGTGCCAGCAGTTACTCGAGTTTGGCTAGCGGGAGAGAGACCCAGTACTTC	CASSYSSLASGRETQYF
TRBV6-2/TRBV6-3	many	TRBJ2-5	TRBD2	TGTGCCAGCAGTTTCGGGGGAGGGCGCCAAGAGACCCAGTACTTC	CASSFGGGRQETQYF
TRBV6-1	many	TRBJ2-1	TRBD2	TGTGCCAGCAGTGTCGGGACTAGCGGAGCCTACAATGAGCAGTTCTTC	CASSVGTSGAYNEQFF
TRBV7-2	many	TRBJ2-7	TRBD2	TGTGCCAGCAGCCAGACTAGCGGGAGTGGGTACGAGCAGTACTTC	CASSQTSGSGYEQYF